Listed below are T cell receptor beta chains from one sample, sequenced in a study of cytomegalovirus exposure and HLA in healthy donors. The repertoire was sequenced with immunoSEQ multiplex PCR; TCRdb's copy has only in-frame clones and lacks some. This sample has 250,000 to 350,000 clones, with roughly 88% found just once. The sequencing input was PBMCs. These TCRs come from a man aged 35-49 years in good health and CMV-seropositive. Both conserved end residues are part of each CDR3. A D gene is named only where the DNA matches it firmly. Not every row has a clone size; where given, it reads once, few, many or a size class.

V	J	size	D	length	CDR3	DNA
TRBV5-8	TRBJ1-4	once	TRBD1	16	CATLGQGALFNEKLFF	TGTGCCACACTGGGGCAGGGGGCCCTCTTCAATGAAAAACTGTTTTTT
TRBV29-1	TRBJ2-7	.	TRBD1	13	CSVENRGTYEQYF	TGCAGCGTTGAGAACAGGGGCACCTACGAGCAGTACTTC
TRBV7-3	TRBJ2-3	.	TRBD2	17	CASSSGGSGRSADTQYF	TGTGCCAGCAGCTCGGGGGGCAGCGGGAGAAGCGCAGATACGCAGTATTTT
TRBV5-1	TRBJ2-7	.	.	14	CASSSRTANYEQYF	TGCGCCAGCAGCTCAAGGACAGCGAACTACGAGCAGTACTTC
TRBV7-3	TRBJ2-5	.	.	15	CASSLTGLAQETQYF	TGTGCCAGCAGCTTAACGGGACTGGCCCAAGAGACCCAGTACTTC
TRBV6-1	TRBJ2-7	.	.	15	CASKFRDEGSYEQYF	TGTGCCAGCAAATTCCGTGACGAGGGTTCCTACGAGCAGTACTTC
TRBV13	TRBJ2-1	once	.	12	CASSRGYNEQFF	TGTGCCAGCAGCCGCGGGTACAATGAGCAGTTCTTC
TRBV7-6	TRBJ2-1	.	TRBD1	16	CASSSLGTVFGDEQFF	TGTGCCAGCAGCTCCCTCGGGACAGTCTTTGGAGATGAGCAGTTCTTC
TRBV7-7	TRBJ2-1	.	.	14	CASTIDSSYNEQFF	TGTGCTAGCACCATTGACAGTTCCTACAATGAGCAGTTCTTC
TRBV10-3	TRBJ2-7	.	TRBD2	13	CAIRTSDSYEQYF	TGTGCCATCAGGACTAGCGACTCCTACGAGCAGTACTTC
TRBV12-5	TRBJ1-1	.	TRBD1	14	CASGFGQGDTEAFF	TGTGCTAGTGGTTTTGGACAGGGCGACACTGAAGCTTTCTTT
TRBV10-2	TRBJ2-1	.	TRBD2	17	CASSEFRAGASYNEQFF	TGCGCCAGCAGTGAGTTTCGAGCGGGAGCTTCCTACAATGAGCAGTTCTTC
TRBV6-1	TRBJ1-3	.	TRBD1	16	CASSDPGTGSGNTIYF	TGTGCCAGCAGTGACCCGGGGACAGGCTCCGGAAACACCATATATTTT
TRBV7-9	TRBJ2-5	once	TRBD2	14	CASSLGGGSETQYF	TGTGCCAGCAGCTTAGGGGGAGGGTCGGAGACCCAGTACTTC
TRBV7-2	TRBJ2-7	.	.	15	CASSFESGRAYEQYF	TGTGCCAGCAGCTTCGAATCCGGCAGGGCCTACGAGCAGTACTTC
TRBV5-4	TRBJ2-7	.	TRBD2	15	CASSSRTSGTVEQYF	TGTGCCAGCAGCAGTCGGACTAGCGGGACGGTCGAGCAGTACTTC
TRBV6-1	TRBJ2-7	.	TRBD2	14	CASRGRGRAYEQYF	TGTGCCAGCAGGGGCCGCGGGAGGGCCTACGAGCAGTACTTC
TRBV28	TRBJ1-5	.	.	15	CASSLGGNSNQPQHF	TGTGCCAGCAGTTTAGGGGGGAATAGCAATCAGCCCCAGCATTTT
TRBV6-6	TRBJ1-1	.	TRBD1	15	CASSRLRGPNTEAFF	TGTGCCAGCAGTAGACTCAGGGGGCCGAACACTGAAGCTTTCTTT
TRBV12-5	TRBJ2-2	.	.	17	CASGFVLGGLNTGELFF	TGTGCTAGTGGTTTCGTGCTGGGGGGTCTGAACACCGGGGAGCTGTTTTTT
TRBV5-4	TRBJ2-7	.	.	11	CASSFGGEQYF	TGTGCCAGCAGCTTCGGAGGCGAGCAGTACTTC
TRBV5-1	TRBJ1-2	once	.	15	CASSLRTPGNYGYTF	TGCGCCAGCAGCCTTCGGACCCCGGGAAACTATGGCTACACCTTC
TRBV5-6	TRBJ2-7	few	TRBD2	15	CASSSSGRARDEQYF	TGTGCCAGCAGCTCGAGCGGGAGGGCCCGCGACGAGCAGTACTTC
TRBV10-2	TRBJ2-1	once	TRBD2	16	CASSESLAGAYNEQFF	TGCGCCAGCAGTGAGTCACTAGCGGGAGCTTACAATGAGCAGTTCTTC
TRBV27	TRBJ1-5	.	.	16	CASSPVGGPRHQPQHF	TGTGCCAGCAGCCCGGTGGGGGGACCGAGGCATCAGCCCCAGCATTTT
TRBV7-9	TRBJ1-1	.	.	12	CSSSHGGTEAFF	TGTTCCAGCAGCCACGGGGGCACTGAAGCTTTCTTT
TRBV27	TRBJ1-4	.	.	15	CASSAPGVGAEKLFF	TGTGCCAGCAGCGCCCCCGGGGTGGGGGCGGAAAAACTGTTTTTT
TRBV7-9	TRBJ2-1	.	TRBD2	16	CASRQRTSGGDNEQFF	TGTGCCAGCAGGCAGAGGACTAGCGGGGGGGACAATGAGCAGTTCTTC
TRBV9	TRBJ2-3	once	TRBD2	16	CASSASGTSGTDTQYF	TGTGCCAGCAGCGCCTCCGGGACTAGCGGCACAGATACGCAGTATTTT
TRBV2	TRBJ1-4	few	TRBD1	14	CASSPAGGNEKLFF	TGTGCCAGCAGTCCTGCAGGGGGGAATGAAAAACTGTTTTTT
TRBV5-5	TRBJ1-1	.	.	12	CASSPRDTEAFF	TGTGCCAGCAGCCCCCGGGACACTGAAGCTTTCTTT
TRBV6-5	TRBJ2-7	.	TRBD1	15	CASSYATGATYEQYF	TGTGCCAGCAGTTATGCGACAGGGGCTACCTACGAGCAGTACTTC
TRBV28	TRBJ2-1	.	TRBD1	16	CASSLLHRGRRNEQFF	TGTGCCAGCAGTTTATTGCACAGGGGGCGCAGGAATGAGCAGTTCTTC
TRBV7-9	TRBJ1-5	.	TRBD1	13	CAIGDSINQPQHF	TGTGCCATTGGGGACAGTATAAATCAGCCCCAGCATTTT
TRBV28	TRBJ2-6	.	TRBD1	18	CASSFLPGQISGANVLTF	TGTGCCAGCAGTTTCCTACCGGGACAGATCTCTGGGGCCAACGTCCTGACTTTC
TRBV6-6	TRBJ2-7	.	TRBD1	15	CASRSGTEIFGEQYF	TGTGCCAGCAGGTCCGGGACAGAGATTTTTGGGGAGCAGTACTTC
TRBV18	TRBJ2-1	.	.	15	CASSPRGGSYNEQFF	TGTGCCAGCTCACCTAGGGGTGGGTCCTACAATGAGCAGTTCTTC
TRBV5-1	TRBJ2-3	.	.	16	CASSLVGPGDTDTQYF	TGCGCCAGCAGCTTGGTTGGACCGGGGGACACAGATACGCAGTATTTT
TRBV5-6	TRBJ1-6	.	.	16	CASSLGDNAYNSPLHF	TGTGCCAGCAGCTTGGGGGACAATGCCTATAATTCACCCCTCCACTTT
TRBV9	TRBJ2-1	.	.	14	CASSVGPGYNEQFF	TGTGCCAGCAGCGTAGGGCCAGGTTACAATGAGCAGTTCTTC